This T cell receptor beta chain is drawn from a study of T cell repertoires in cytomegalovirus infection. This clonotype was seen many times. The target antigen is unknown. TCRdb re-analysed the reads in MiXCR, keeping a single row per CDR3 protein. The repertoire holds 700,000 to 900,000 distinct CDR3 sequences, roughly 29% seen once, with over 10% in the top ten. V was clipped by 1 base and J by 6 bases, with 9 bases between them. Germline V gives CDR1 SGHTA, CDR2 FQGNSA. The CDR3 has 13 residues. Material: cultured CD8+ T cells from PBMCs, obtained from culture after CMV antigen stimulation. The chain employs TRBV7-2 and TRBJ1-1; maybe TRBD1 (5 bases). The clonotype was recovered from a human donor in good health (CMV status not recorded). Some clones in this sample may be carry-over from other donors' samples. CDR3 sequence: CASSLGRGSEAFF. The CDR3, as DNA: TGTGCCAGCAGCTTAGGGAGGGGCTCTGAAGCTTTCTTT.